A selection of T cell receptor beta chains follows, all from one sample in a study of siplizumab effects on memory and regulatory T cells. Clones were sequenced by immunoSEQ multiplex PCR, and TCRdb holds only the in-frame ones, with some missing. Among about 110,000 clones, about nine tenths were seen once, and the ten largest hold 1% to 1.5%. The sample was CD4+ T cells sorted from blood. The source of these receptors is a human donor in good health. Both conserved end residues are part of each CDR3. D genes are given only for firm matches. Not all rows give a size; the values are once, few, many and, for expanded clones, a class.

clone size	V gene	J gene	D gene	CDR3 DNA	CDR3 protein
few	TRBV19	TRBJ2-7	TRBD2	TGTGCCAGTAGTCCGGGACTAGCGGGTTCCTACGAGCAGTACTTC	CASSPGLAGSYEQYF
NA	TRBV7-2	TRBJ2-5	NA	TGTGCCAGTGGACTACCTAAAGAGACCCAGTACTTC	CASGLPKETQYF
NA	TRBV19	TRBJ2-2	NA	TGTGCCAGTAGTTTACCCCGAGGAGGGGATACCGGGGAGCTGTTTTTT	CASSLPRGGDTGELFF
few	TRBV2	TRBJ1-4	TRBD1	TGTGCCAGCCACAGGGGGGGTGAAAAACTGTTTTTT	CASHRGGEKLFF
NA	TRBV6-1	TRBJ1-1	NA	TGTGCCGCCAAGAACACTGAAGCTTTCTTT	CAAKNTEAFF
NA	TRBV7-9	TRBJ2-7	NA	TGTGCCAGCAGCCCCCCCGGCTACGAGCAGTACTTC	CASSPPGYEQYF
once	TRBV18	TRBJ1-1	TRBD1	TGTGCCAGCCGGACCGGACAGGGTGAAGCTTTCTTT	CASRTGQGEAFF
NA	TRBV28	TRBJ2-7	NA	TGTGCCAGCAGTTTAAGCACCATAAGCTACGAGCAGTACTTC	CASSLSTISYEQYF
NA	TRBV5-4	TRBJ2-3	TRBD2	TGTGCCAGCAGCTTGGAACTAGCGGGAATGGGGACAGATACGCAGTATTTT	CASSLELAGMGTDTQYF
NA	TRBV5-1	TRBJ1-2	NA	TGCGCCAGCAGCTTCGAGGGAGGATCCTATGGCTACACCTTC	CASSFEGGSYGYTF
NA	TRBV5-1	TRBJ1-1	NA	TGCGCCAGCAGCTTGCAGATCTTCGACACTGAAGCTTTCTTT	CASSLQIFDTEAFF
NA	TRBV27	TRBJ2-5	TRBD2	TGTGCCAGCAGTCCCGGACTAGCCGTCCCCAAGGGGACCCAGTACTTC	CASSPGLAVPKGTQYF
NA	TRBV10-1	TRBJ2-1	NA	TGCGCCAGCAGTGAAGGGGCCTGGAATGAGCAGTTCTTC	CASSEGAWNEQFF
NA	TRBV10-3	TRBJ1-3	NA	TGTGCCACCTCTACAGCCGTCTCTGGAAACACCATATATTTT	CATSTAVSGNTIYF
NA	TRBV10-1	TRBJ1-4	TRBD1	TGCGCCAGCAGTGCCCCGGGGACAGACCCAACTAATGAAAAACTGTTTTTT	CASSAPGTDPTNEKLFF
NA	TRBV7-9	TRBJ2-7	TRBD2	TGTGCCAGCAGTATCGGACTAGCCTACGAGCAGTACTTC	CASSIGLAYEQYF
few	TRBV4-2	TRBJ1-6	NA	TGTGCCAGCAGCACAACGACTCGAAGCGGCAGATTTTCACCCCTCCACTTT	CASSTTTRSGRFSPLHF
NA	TRBV4-1	TRBJ2-3	NA	TGCGCCAGCAGCCAAGTTGCGAAACGCACAGATACGCAGTATTTT	CASSQVAKRTDTQYF
NA	TRBV9	TRBJ1-1	NA	TGTGCCAGCAGCGTGGACAGTGGTACTGAAGCTTTCTTT	CASSVDSGTEAFF
NA	TRBV5-1	TRBJ1-2	NA	TGCGCCAGCAGCTTGGAACCAGCCTGGGGATTAGATGGCTACACCTTC	CASSLEPAWGLDGYTF
NA	TRBV11-3	TRBJ2-3	NA	TGTGCCAGCAGCTTAGATGGGTCGTGGACCGAGACGCAGTATTTT	CASSLDGSWTETQYF
once	TRBV5-1	TRBJ2-3	NA	TGCGCCAGCAGAAGGACAGTCACAGATACGCAGTATTTT	CASRRTVTDTQYF
NA	TRBV25-1	TRBJ1-4	NA	TGTGCCAGCAGTGAATTCTTGGGCCCGAGAAAAACTGTTTTT	CASSEFLGPRKTVF
NA	TRBV5-4	TRBJ1-2	NA	TGTGCCAGCAGCTTGCGGGGAAACTATGGCTACACCTTC	CASSLRGNYGYTF
NA	TRBV2	TRBJ1-1	NA	TGTGCCAGCAGATTTGGACAGCACACTGAAGCTTTCTTT	CASRFGQHTEAFF
NA	TRBV9	TRBJ2-7	TRBD2	TGTGCCAGCAGCTTGACGGGGACTAGCGGGAGCTACGAGCAGTACTTC	CASSLTGTSGSYEQYF
few	TRBV6-4	TRBJ2-3	NA	TGTGCCAGCAGTCTTTCCTTCACCGATACGCAGTATTTT	CASSLSFTDTQYF
NA	TRBV19	TRBJ2-1	NA	TGTGCCAGTAGTATCACACTGCACTACAATGAGCAGTTCTTC	CASSITLHYNEQFF
NA	TRBV25-1	TRBJ2-1	NA	TGTGCCAGCAGTGATACCCGGACAGCGAAAGATGAGCAGTTCTTC	CASSDTRTAKDEQFF
NA	TRBV12-5	TRBJ2-5	TRBD1	TGTGCTAGTGGTGCACAGGGGGCGCCTGTTTCGGAGACCCAGTACTTC	CASGAQGAPVSETQYF
NA	TRBV6-1	TRBJ2-5	TRBD2	TGTGCCAGCAGTGAAGGAGAGCGGGGGCAAGAGACCCAGTACTTC	CASSEGERGQETQYF
NA	TRBV4-1	TRBJ2-2	TRBD2	TGCGCCAGCAGCCAAGCCCCTTGGCCTAGCGGGACCGGGGAGCTGTTTTTT	CASSQAPWPSGTGELFF
NA	TRBV4-2	TRBJ2-1	TRBD2	TGTGCCAGCAGCCAAGACGGACTAGCGGGAGGGGAGCAGTTCTTC	CASSQDGLAGGEQFF
NA	TRBV5-6	TRBJ2-5	TRBD2	TGTGCCAGCAGCCCTCCTAGCGGGGGTGGTGTGACCCAGTACTTC	CASSPPSGGGVTQYF
NA	TRBV11-2	TRBJ1-1	NA	TGTGCCAGCAGCTTGGTAGAGAACACTGAAGCTTTCTTT	CASSLVENTEAFF
NA	TRBV6-5	TRBJ2-7	TRBD1	TGTGCCAGCAGTTACTCGACAGGGGGTGGCTACGAGCAGTACTTC	CASSYSTGGGYEQYF
NA	TRBV10-3	TRBJ2-3	NA	TGTGCCATCAGTGAGTCAACAGATACGCAGTATTTT	CAISESTDTQYF
NA	TRBV7-2	TRBJ2-3	NA	TGTGCCAGCAGCTTAGTAGCCGTAATAACAGATACGCAGTATTTT	CASSLVAVITDTQYF
NA	TRBV5-5	TRBJ1-2	NA	TGTGCCAGCAGCTTGGATCCAGGGAGCCATGGCTACACCTTC	CASSLDPGSHGYTF
NA	TRBV5-1	TRBJ1-3	NA	TGCGCCAGCAGCTACGACAGGTCCGGAAACACCATATATTTT	CASSYDRSGNTIYF
NA	TRBV5-1	TRBJ1-1	TRBD1	TGCGCCAGTTCGGGACAGGGGGTCACTGAAGCTTTCTTT	CASSGQGVTEAFF
NA	TRBV10-3	TRBJ2-7	NA	TGTGCCATCAGTGGAAATCGGCAGGGTAGCGAGCAGTACTTC	CAISGNRQGSEQYF
NA	TRBV1	TRBJ2-3	NA	TGCACCAGCAGCCAAGAGGGTCTAGCGGGAGGGTCCCTAGTCGGAGATACGCAGTATTTT	CTSSQEGLAGGSLVGDTQYF
NA	TRBV2	TRBJ2-5	NA	TGTGCCAGCAGCGACCGTGGGACCCAGTACTTC	CASSDRGTQYF
NA	TRBV7-9	TRBJ2-7	TRBD1	TGTGCCAGCAGTCTCCTGACAGGGGGCCACGAGCAGTACTTC	CASSLLTGGHEQYF
NA	TRBV4-1	TRBJ1-5	TRBD1	TGCGCCAGCAGCCAAGAAGTTCTGCGGGACAGGGGGTATCAGCCCCAGCATTTT	CASSQEVLRDRGYQPQHF
NA	TRBV5-1	TRBJ2-6	NA	TGCGCCAGCAGCTTGGGAGAGAGCTCTGGGGCCAACGTCCTGACTTTC	CASSLGESSGANVLTF
few	TRBV18	TRBJ2-7	NA	TGTGCCAGCTCACCAGGGGGAGCGGTTACCTACGAGCAGTACTTC	CASSPGGAVTYEQYF
NA	TRBV6-1	TRBJ2-5	TRBD2	TGTGCCAGCAGTCTTAGCGGGAGCGGCGCGGAGACCCAGTACTTC	CASSLSGSGAETQYF
NA	TRBV6-5	TRBJ1-5	TRBD1	TGTGCCAGCAGTTACACCGGGACAGGGAATCAGCCCCAGCATTTT	CASSYTGTGNQPQHF
NA	TRBV4-2	TRBJ2-1	NA	TGTGCCAGCAGCCTTCAAATGGAGGGTTCCTACAATGAGCAGTTCTTC	CASSLQMEGSYNEQFF
NA	TRBV6-6	TRBJ1-2	NA	TGTGCCAGCAGTGGGGGACCCGCCAACGATAACTATGGCTACACCTTC	CASSGGPANDNYGYTF
NA	TRBV5-1	TRBJ2-7	TRBD1	TGCGCCAGCAGCCAGGGCCGATTGGGACAGGGGCACGAGCAGTACTTC	CASSQGRLGQGHEQYF
NA	TRBV9	TRBJ2-5	NA	TGTGCCAGCAGCGTCGCCACGCCCGACAGGAACCGGCAAGAGACCCAGTACTTC	CASSVATPDRNRQETQYF
NA	TRBV4-1	TRBJ1-5	NA	TGCGCCAGCAGCCAAGACGGACAGTTTGAGCCCCAGCATTTT	CASSQDGQFEPQHF
NA	TRBV19	TRBJ2-5	TRBD1	TGTGCCAGTAGTATAGACAGGGGGCTGGAGACCCAGTACTTC	CASSIDRGLETQYF